This T cell receptor beta chain was identified during a study of T cells in Graves' hyperthyroidism and ophthalmopathy. Amplified regions were TCR beta CDR3 sequences from RNA transcripts. The TCR CDR3 first-round RT-PCR relied on the HTBI primer set. TCRdb independently ran MiXCR on the multiplex PCR reads; one entry per CDR3 protein. Of about 550,000 distinct CDR3 sequences in the sample, around 21% were seen once. This clonotype has a count of ten or more. Its antigen is unidentified. Study-level points and caveats: Most expanded thyroid clonotypes above 0.001 recurred in blood.

The CDR3 totals 14 residues. Looked up from germline, CDR1 is MDHEN and CDR2 is SYDVKM. The V end was cut by 5 bases, the J end by 4 bases, with 14 bases between. Graves' hyperthyroidism was deemed stable absent ophthalmopathy progression within 18 months. Lactation, pregnancy, other autoimmune disease or uncontrolled infection excluded patients. The study based diagnoses on clinical symptoms, serum thyroxine and TRAb, thyroid ultrasound and orbital computed tomography. The TCR sequence derives from a man in his late teens or twenties with Graves' hyperthyroidism. This rearrangement joins TRBV28 to TRBJ1-1; possible D gene TRBD1, 6 bases. Material for sequencing was blood. CDR3 nucleotide sequence: TGTGCCAGCAGTCCCTGGACAGCGGGCACTGAAGCTTTCTTT. It yields the protein CASSPWTAGTEAFF. Together with reference TRBV28 and TRBJ1-1, the CDR3 gives the full variable domain: DVKVTQSSRYLVKRTGEKVFLECVQDMDHENMFWYRQDPGLGLRLIYFSYDVKMKEKGDIPEGYSVSREKKERFSLILESASTNQTSMYLCASSPWTAGTEAFFGQGTRLTVV.